This TCR beta chain was obtained from a study of blood T cell repertoires in COVID-19. Study as a whole: The study drew acute and convalescent COVID-19 samples from the United States, Italy and Spain. T cells, B-cell-depleted T cells, or PBMCs supplied cDNA or gDNA.

A single count supports this clone. Germline V gene lookup returns CDR1 SGHVS and CDR2 FQNEAQ. This CDR3 contains 12 residues. Losses at the gene ends were 5 bases for V and 9 bases for J; bases not matched to a gene: 6. Original processing notes: The authors estimated nucleated cell counts from reference gene primer amplification. Produced via immunoSEQ multiplex PCR; TCRdb's table is partial and in-frame only. D and trimming come from the DNA, and the V and J calls and clone size come from that table. The table records about 33,000 clones, around 85% of them present only once. The source material was peripheral blood. The chain joins TRBV7-8 to TRBJ1-1; 7 nucleotides agree with TRBD1. The source of this sequence is a woman of 80 years or more with active or convalescent COVID-19. The CDR3 DNA sequence: TGTGCCAGCAGCATGCGACAGGGTAAAGCTTTCTTT. The encoded protein is CASSMRQGKAFF.